These T cell receptor beta chains were read from a single sample in a study of CD8 T cells in ankylosing spondylitis. TCRdb itself ran the 5' RACE reads through MiXCR, one entry per CDR3 protein. The repertoire includes a few hundred thousand distinct CDR3 sequences, around 20% of them detected once, and about 17% sits in the top ten. Sequenced material: blood, either unsorted or a sorted T cell fraction (not recorded which). The receptor set was obtained from a male donor with ankylosing spondylitis. The CDR3 runs from the conserved cysteine through the conserved F or W. A D gene is named only where the DNA matches it firmly. Only part of the rows carry a size: once, few, many, or a class if the clone is expanded.

D,V,J,size,CDR3,DNA
-,TRBV5-6,TRBJ2-6,-,CASSLVFLTYSGANVLTF,TGTGCCAGCAGCTTGGTTTTCCTAACATACTCTGGGGCCAACGTCCTGACTTTC
TRBD2,TRBV7-2,TRBJ2-5,-,CASSLAGLTSGPYF,TGTGCCAGCAGCTTAGCGGGACTAACTAGCGGGCCGTACTTC
TRBD2,TRBV19,TRBJ2-5,-,CASSIFSGGGETQYF,TGTGCCAGTAGTATTTTTTCGGGAGGAGGAGAGACCCAGTACTTC
TRBD2,TRBV29-1,TRBJ2-5,few,CGSTSGIFQTQYF,TGCGGTTCGACTAGCGGGATTTTTCAGACCCAGTACTTC
TRBD2,TRBV4-2,TRBJ2-3,-,CASSQGALAGDTQYF,TGTGCCAGCAGCCAGGGGGCACTAGCGGGAGATACGCAGTATTTT
TRBD1,TRBV5-1,TRBJ2-7,few,CASSSDRGVTYEQYF,TGCGCCAGCAGCTCAGACAGGGGGGTCACCTACGAGCAGTACTTC
-,TRBV5-1,TRBJ2-5,few,CASSLDLLETQYF,TGCGCCAGCAGCTTGGATCTTCTAGAGACCCAGTACTTC
TRBD2,TRBV20-1,TRBJ2-7,-,CSARGGGTSIYEQYF,TGCAGTGCTAGAGGTGGGGGGACTAGCATCTACGAGCAGTACTTC
-,TRBV9,TRBJ2-7,few,CASSVGWRFYEQYF,TGTGCCAGCAGCGTAGGGTGGCGATTTTACGAGCAGTACTTC
-,TRBV24-1,TRBJ2-3,many,CATSDRTRRVDTQYF,TGTGCCACCAGTGATCGGACTCGCCGGGTAGATACGCAGTATTTT
TRBD1,TRBV6-1,TRBJ1-5,few,CASRPGGGSGNQPQHF,TGTGCCAGCAGGCCAGGGGGGGGATCGGGCAATCAGCCCCAGCATTTT
-,TRBV27,TRBJ2-5,-,CASSENPTGYQETQYF,TGTGCCAGCAGTGAAAACCCGACGGGGTACCAAGAGACCCAGTACTTC
-,TRBV4-3,TRBJ1-6,-,CASSQDWNSPLHF,TGCGCCAGCAGCCAAGACTGGAATTCACCCCTCCACTTT
TRBD1,TRBV6-4,TRBJ1-5,few,CASSVPGQGSFQPQHF,TGTGCCAGCAGTGTTCCCGGACAGGGGTCATTTCAGCCCCAGCATTTT
-,TRBV6-1,TRBJ2-5,few,CASSPGARETQYF,TGTGCCAGCAGTCCAGGGGCACGGGAGACCCAGTACTTC
-,TRBV12-3/TRBV12-4,TRBJ2-2,-,CASSLGGGWVTGELFF,TGTGCCAGCAGTTTAGGTGGGGGGTGGGTCACCGGGGAGCTGTTTTTT
-,TRBV4-1,TRBJ1-5,-,CASSQVNQGEPQHF,TGCGCCAGCAGCCAGGTAAATCAGGGAGAGCCCCAGCATTTT
-,TRBV7-2,TRBJ2-3,-,CASSLMGARADTQYF,TGTGCCAGCAGCTTAATGGGGGCCCGGGCAGATACGCAGTATTTT
-,TRBV5-1,TRBJ2-1,many,CASSFYRNEQFF,TGCGCCAGCAGCTTCTATAGGAATGAGCAGTTCTTC
TRBD2,TRBV5-1,TRBJ2-1,-,CASSLGAGDTEQFF,TGCGCCAGCAGCTTGGGAGCGGGAGACACTGAGCAGTTCTTC
-,TRBV6-1,TRBJ2-7,few,CASSRLGQRQYEQYF,TGTGCCAGCAGTCGCCTCGGCCAGCGGCAGTACGAGCAGTACTTC
TRBD2,TRBV20-1,TRBJ2-3,-,CSAEGGRATDTQYF,TGCAGTGCGGAGGGCGGGAGGGCCACAGATACGCAGTATTTT
-,TRBV6-1,TRBJ2-7,-,CASSDYQGSSYEQYF,TGTGCCAGCAGTGACTATCAGGGGTCCTCCTACGAGCAGTACTTC
-,TRBV5-6,TRBJ1-1,-,CASSSTFAGDNTEAFF,TGTGCCAGCAGCTCCACCTTCGCAGGGGATAACACTGAAGCTTTCTTT
TRBD2,TRBV2,TRBJ2-6,few,CASRPGLAGGNVLTF,TGTGCCAGCAGACCTGGACTAGCGGGAGGCAACGTCCTGACTTTC
-,TRBV6-1,TRBJ2-6,-,CASRGGHRRSGANVLTF,TGTGCCAGCAGGGGGGGACATCGACGCTCTGGGGCCAACGTCCTGACTTTC
TRBD2,TRBV9,TRBJ2-2,-,CASSPYSGTNTGELFF,TGTGCCAGCAGCCCTTATAGCGGGACGAACACCGGGGAGCTGTTTTTT
TRBD2,TRBV4-2,TRBJ2-3,-,CASSQAGGRVDTQYF,TGTGCCAGCAGCCAAGCTGGCGGGAGGGTAGATACGCAGTATTTT
-,TRBV7-9,TRBJ2-2,-,CASNDNTGELFF,TGTGCCAGCAATGATAACACCGGGGAGCTGTTTTTT
TRBD2,TRBV28,TRBJ2-1,few,CASSFQAGGAYNEQFF,TGTGCCAGCAGTTTCCAAGCGGGAGGGGCCTACAATGAGCAGTTCTTC
TRBD1,TRBV5-1,TRBJ2-1,-,CASSSGTGHYEDYEQFF,TGCGCCAGCAGCTCGGGGACAGGCCATTACGAGGACTATGAGCAGTTCTTC
TRBD2,TRBV10-3,TRBJ2-3,-,CAISATSGPGTDTQYF,TGTGCCATCAGTGCCACTAGCGGCCCGGGAACAGATACGCAGTATTTT
TRBD1,TRBV7-2,TRBJ1-3,-,CASSPERTGPYF,TGTGCCAGCAGCCCCGAAAGGACAGGGCCATATTTT
-,TRBV25-1,TRBJ2-1,-,CASSMRGNEQFF,TGTGCCAGCAGCATGAGGGGGAATGAGCAGTTCTTC
-,TRBV28,TRBJ2-7,many,CASRIAANYEQYF,TGTGCCAGCAGAATAGCTGCTAACTACGAGCAGTACTTC
-,TRBV6-1,TRBJ2-7,-,CASSRLSSYEQYF,TGTGCCAGCAGTCGTCTAAGCTCCTACGAGCAGTACTTC
TRBD2,TRBV20-1,TRBJ2-2,few,CSATSGGNTGELFF,TGCAGTGCTACCAGCGGGGGGAACACCGGGGAGCTGTTTTTT
-,TRBV9,TRBJ1-3,-,CASSVGPGNTIYF,TGTGCCAGCAGCGTCGGCCCCGGAAACACCATATATTTT
TRBD2,TRBV13,TRBJ2-1,few,CASSLGTSGNSYNEQFF,TGTGCCAGCAGCTTAGGGACTAGCGGTAACTCCTACAATGAGCAGTTCTTC
-,TRBV20-1,TRBJ1-5,few,CSARVQPNQPQHF,TGCAGTGCTAGAGTTCAGCCCAATCAGCCCCAGCATTTT
-,TRBV11-2,TRBJ2-1,-,CASSLYSAVGAWEDPVNEQFF,TGTGCCAGCAGCTTATATTCCGCGGTAGGAGCGTGGGAGGATCCGGTCAATGAGCAGTTCTTC
TRBD1,TRBV7-3,TRBJ2-7,-,CASSLLGDRGYEQYF,TGTGCCAGCAGCCTTCTGGGAGACAGGGGCTACGAGCAGTACTTC
TRBD2,TRBV6-5,TRBJ2-7,-,CASRTPGLVYEQYF,TGTGCCAGCCGTACTCCGGGACTAGTCTACGAGCAGTACTTC
TRBD1,TRBV5-7,TRBJ2-2,-,CASLFPQGATGELFF,TGTGCCAGCCTCTTCCCACAGGGGGCGACCGGGGAGCTGTTTTTT
TRBD1,TRBV12-3/TRBV12-4,TRBJ2-6,-,CASSLWTGGSGANVLTF,TGTGCCAGCAGTTTGTGGACAGGGGGCTCTGGGGCCAACGTCCTGACTTTC
TRBD2,TRBV9,TRBJ2-1,few,CASSVGAGGPYNEQFF,TGTGCCAGCAGCGTAGGAGCGGGAGGGCCCTACAATGAGCAGTTCTTC
-,TRBV9,TRBJ1-1,once,CASSVDVAMNTEAFF,TGTGCCAGCAGCGTAGACGTCGCCATGAACACTGAAGCTTTCTTT
TRBD2,TRBV3-1,TRBJ2-3,few,CASSRRLAGVTDTQYF,TGTGCCAGCAGCCGCCGACTAGCGGGAGTCACAGATACGCAGTATTTT
-,TRBV5-6,TRBJ2-7,many,CASSAGHLSYEQYF,TGTGCCAGCAGCGCGGGACACCTCTCCTACGAGCAGTACTTC
-,TRBV29-1,TRBJ2-7,few,CSVLRDWISYEQYF,TGCAGCGTTCTCCGGGACTGGATCTCCTACGAGCAGTACTTC
TRBD2,TRBV11-3,TRBJ2-3,-,CASSFREGRDTQYF,TGTGCCAGCAGCTTTCGGGAGGGCCGAGATACGCAGTATTTT
-,TRBV18,TRBJ2-7,few,CASSPEGLGFGVEQYF,TGTGCCAGCTCACCAGAGGGGCTGGGATTTGGGGTCGAGCAGTACTTC
-,TRBV9,TRBJ2-2,few,CASSVAWGTNTGELFF,TGTGCCAGCAGCGTAGCTTGGGGCACGAACACCGGGGAGCTGTTTTTT
-,TRBV9,TRBJ1-2,-,CASSVVRDGYYGYTF,TGTGCCAGCAGCGTAGTTAGAGACGGCTACTATGGCTACACCTTC
-,TRBV24-1,TRBJ1-2,-,CATYQSNYGYTF,TGTGCCACCTATCAGTCTAACTATGGCTACACCTTC
-,TRBV4-1,TRBJ1-1,-,CASSQDFRGTEAFF,TGCGCCAGCAGCCAAGATTTCAGGGGCACTGAAGCTTTCTTT
-,TRBV28,TRBJ2-7,-,CASSFTQRVYEQYF,TGTGCCAGCAGTTTTACTCAACGGGTCTACGAGCAGTACTTC
-,TRBV12-3/TRBV12-4,TRBJ1-3,-,CASRHEPGRLIQNPGNTIYF,TGTGCCAGCAGACACGAGCCGGGACGGCTAATTCAAAATCCTGGAAACACCATATATTTT
TRBD1,TRBV5-1,TRBJ2-5,-,CASSEQGAVSAETQYF,TGCGCCAGCAGCGAACAGGGGGCGGTAAGCGCGGAGACCCAGTACTTC